The 9 T cell receptor beta chains below come from one sample, sequenced in a study of Ad26.COV2.S vaccination and SARS-CoV-2 variants. Treatment meaning: roughly 20 received Ad26.COV2.S at low or high dose, single or two shots; about 5 received placebo; per-sample allocation not given. On day 63 after the first injection, vaccine and placebo recipients gave samples. Sequencing used immunoSEQ multiplex PCR; TCRdb keeps in-frame clones, though not all of them. The sample records fewer than 500,000 clones, nearly 90% being singletons. Material: peripheral blood, obtained in a trial of Ad26.COV2.S vaccine versus placebo. The source of these receptors is a person between 18 and 65 years old who received the Ad26.COV2.S COVID-19 vaccine or a placebo.

The genes are TRBV6-4 and TRBJ1-2; tentatively, D is TRBD1 (5 bases). The germline CDR1 and CDR2 sequences are MRHNA and SNTAGT. The CDR3 extends over 15 amino acids. V lost 5 bases and J lost 1, with 14 bases in between. CDR3 loop: CASSPDPTVNYGYTF. The DNA of the CDR3 is TGTGCCAGCAGTCCCGACCCGACAGTTAACTATGGCTACACCTTC.

The chain joins TRBV29-1 to TRBJ2-2, with TRBD2 matching 9 bases. Germline CDR1 is SQVTM and CDR2 is ANQGSEA. V was pared by 5 bases and J by 5 bases, with 9 bases of the junction left unmatched. CDR3 length: 15 amino acids. This CDR3 is CSVSSSGRFTGELFF. CDR3 bases: TGCAGCGTTTCATCCAGCGGGAGGTTTACCGGGGAGCTGTTTTTT.

The V and J genes are TRBV21-1 and TRBJ2-1. TRBV21-1 is labeled a pseudogene. The CDR3 has 14 amino acids. DNA of the CDR3: TGTGCCAGCAGCAACCGGGGCATTTGGGATGAGCAGTTCTTC. This encodes CASSNRGIWDEQFF.

The rearrangement uses TRBV28 and TRBJ1-2; a weak D match, TRBD1 (6 bases). From germline, CDR1 is MDHEN and CDR2 SYDVKM. This CDR3 spans 15 amino acids. The ends were cut back, 5 bases at V and 3 bases at J, with 16 bases in the middle. The CDR3 nucleotides read TGTGCCAGCAGTACCCACAGGGCCCATCACTATGGCTACACCTTC. This gives the protein CASSTHRAHHYGYTF.

This clone was seen just once. The chain recombines TRBV6-4 with TRBJ2-1; no firm D call. The length of the CDR3 is 16 residues. The V and J ends lost 0 bases and 0 bases respectively, with 9 bases between them. Germline assignment: CDR1 MRHNA and CDR2 SNTAGT. The CDR3 region is CASSDSISSSYNEQFF. CDR3 nucleotides: TGTGCCAGCAGTGACTCCATCTCTAGCTCCTACAATGAGCAGTTCTTC.

The J gene is TRBJ2-7, the V gene TRBV29-1; D gene ambiguous. Germline CDR1 and CDR2: SQVTM and ANQGSEA. The CDR3 has 14 amino acids. The V end was cut by 4 bases, the J end by 0 bases, with 13 bases between. The CDR3 sequence: CSVAGQWSSYEQYF. Written as DNA, the CDR3 is TGCAGCGTTGCTGGGCAGTGGAGCTCCTACGAGCAGTACTTC.

CDR3 loop: CASSLLAPPTDTEAFF. Here the CDR3 DNA reads TGTGCCAGCAGCTTGTTGGCACCCCCCACGGACACTGAAGCTTTCTTT. The V call is TRBV13, the J call TRBJ1-1, with no clear D. CDR1 PRHDT and CDR2 FYEKMQ come from the germline V gene (reference sequence). The V end lost 3 bases, the J end lost 3 bases, and 17 bases lay between the germline ends. This CDR3 is built from 16 residues. Full variable domain (outside the CDR3, taken from reference TRBV13 and TRBJ1-1): AAGVIQSPRHLIKEKRETATLKCYPIPRHDTVYWYQQGPGQDPQFLISFYEKMQSDKGSIPDRFSAQQFSDYHSELNMSSLELGDSALYFCASSLLAPPTDTEAFFGQGTRLTVV.

The chain is built from TRBV5-1 and TRBJ2-3, with a tentative D call TRBD2 (5 bases). Per the germline V gene, CDR1 is SGHRS and CDR2 is YFSETQ. The V end was cut by 9 bases, the J end by 6 bases, with 20 bases between. The CDR3 has 14 residues. In DNA form, the CDR3 reads TGCGCCACCAAGGAGGTGGTCAATTCCGATACGCAGTATTTT. Amino acids: CATKEVVNSDTQYF.

The chain couples TRBV6-2 or TRBV6-3 to TRBJ2-7; 8 nucleotides agree with TRBD2. The germline gives CDR1 MNHEY, CDR2 SVGEGT. The ends lost 5 bases at V and 12 bases at J; junction bases unmatched: 9. CDR3 length: 12 residues. Here the CDR3 DNA reads TGTGCCAGCAGTCTCACGGGGGGGCTATCGTACTTC. Translating gives CASSLTGGLSYF.